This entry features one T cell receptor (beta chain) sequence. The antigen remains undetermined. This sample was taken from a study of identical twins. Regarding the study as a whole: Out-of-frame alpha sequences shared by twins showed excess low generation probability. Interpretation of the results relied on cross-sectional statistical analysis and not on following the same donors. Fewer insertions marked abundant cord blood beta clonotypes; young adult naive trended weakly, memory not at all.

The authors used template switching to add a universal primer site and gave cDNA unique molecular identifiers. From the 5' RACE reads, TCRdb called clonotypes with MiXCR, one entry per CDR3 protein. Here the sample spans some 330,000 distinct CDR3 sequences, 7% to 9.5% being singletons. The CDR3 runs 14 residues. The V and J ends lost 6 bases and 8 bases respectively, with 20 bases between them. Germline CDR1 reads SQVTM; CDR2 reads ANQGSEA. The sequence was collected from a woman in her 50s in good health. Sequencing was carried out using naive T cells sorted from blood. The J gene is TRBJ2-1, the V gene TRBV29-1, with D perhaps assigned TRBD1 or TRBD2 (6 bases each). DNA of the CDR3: TGCAGCGTGATCTCAGGAGGGGGATGGGATGAGCAGTTCTTC. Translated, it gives CSVISGGGWDEQFF.